Each of the 16 T cell receptor beta chains below was sequenced from the same sample in a study of T cells after posttransplantation cyclophosphamide. The data were produced by immunoSEQ multiplex PCR, yet TCRdb's version contains in-frame clones alone and is incomplete. The table shows some 7,000 clones, with almost 75% occurring only once. A marrow graft followed busulfan-fludarabine conditioning, with cyclophosphamide on days +3 and +4. Sequenced here: PBMCs, sampled around 1,500 days after allogeneic stem cell transplant with posttransplant cyclophosphamide. Receptors originate from a male patient between 25 and 39 years old who received an allogeneic stem cell transplant from a related donor, was CMV-positive, and had acute GVHD only. The T cells may come from the graft donor.

This clone appeared a few times. The V gene is TRBV6-6, the J gene TRBJ2-1; no reliable D call. Per germline, CDR1 MNHNY and CDR2 SVGAGI (reference sequence). V lost 8 bases to trimming and J lost 2 bases, with 16 bases between them. The CDR3 is 15 amino acids. CDR3 in DNA: TGTGCCAGCCGACTGGGTCTAGACGCCTACAATGAGCAGTTCTTC. Protein product: CASRLGLDAYNEQFF.

This sequence joins TRBV30 and TRBJ1-2, with 8 bases lining up with TRBD1. This CDR3 has 13 amino acids. V lost 5 bases and J lost 2; bases outside the gene matches: 4. Germline loops: CDR1 GTSNPN, CDR2 SVGIG (reference sequence). The CDR3 DNA reads TGTGCCTGGTTGGGACAGGAAAACTATGGCTACACCTTC. Translation gives CAWLGQENYGYTF.

The chain uses TRBV7-9 and TRBJ2-3; 7 nucleotides line up with TRBD2. The CDR3 consists of 13 residues. The germline gives CDR1 SEHNR, CDR2 FQNEAQ (reference sequence). Trimming cost V 11 bases and J 4 bases; bases outside gene matches: 9. In nucleotides, the CDR3 is TGTGCCGCGGGGGACCCCGGCCCAGATACGCAGTATTTT. Encoded protein: CAAGDPGPDTQYF. The full variable domain, rest sourced from reference TRBV7-9 and TRBJ2-3, is DTGVSQNPRHKITKRGQNVTFRCDPISEHNRLYWYRQTLGQGPEFLTYFQNEAQLEKSRLLSDRFSAERPKGSFSTLEIQRTEQGDSAMYLCAAGDPGPDTQYFGPGTRLTVL.

The CDR3 loop is CASSLVEGVTYGYTF. The CDR3 DNA is TGTGCCAGCAGCTTGGTAGAGGGGGTGACCTATGGCTACACCTTC. This chain connects TRBV5-4 to TRBJ1-2, with a weak D call TRBD1 (6 bases). The CDR3 spans 15 residues. The germline CDR1 and CDR2 sequences are SGHNT and YYREEE (reference sequence). V gave up 0 bases and J gave up 4 bases, with 13 bases separating them.

The CDR3 nucleotides are TGTGCCTGGAATGGACAGATCCGGAACACTGAAGCTTTCTTT. Translation gives CAWNGQIRNTEAFF. V is TRBV30 and J is TRBJ1-1; possible D gene TRBD1, 6 bases. The germline CDR1 and CDR2 sequences are GTSNPN and SVGIG (reference sequence). The CDR3 is 14 residues long. Trimming took off 4 bases at V and 1 base at J, with 13 bases between the two ends. Combining the CDR3 with reference TRBV30 and TRBJ1-1 gives the whole variable domain SQTIHQWPATLVQPVGSPLSLECTVEGTSNPNLYWYRQAAGRGLQLLFYSVGIGQISSEVPQNLSASRPQDRQFILSSKKLLLSDSGFYLCAWNGQIRNTEAFFGQGTRLTVV.

The chain carries TRBV7-2 and TRBJ2-1; 7 bases map to TRBD1. V was clipped by 5 bases and J by 3 bases; unmatched bases: 4. Germline CDR1 and CDR2: SGHTA and FQGNSA. The CDR3 sequence is 14 residues long. The CDR3 nucleotides are TGTGCCAGCAGCCCCGACAGGGTCTACAATGAGCAGTTCTTC. Its translation is CASSPDRVYNEQFF. Full variable domain (outside the CDR3, taken from reference TRBV7-2 and TRBJ2-1): GAGVSQSPSNKVTEKGKDVELRCDPISGHTALYWYRQSLGQGLEFLIYFQGNSAPDKSGLPSDRFSAERTGGSVSTLTIQRTQQEDSAVYLCASSPDRVYNEQFFGPGTRLTVL.

The V call is TRBV6-5, the J call TRBJ1-2, with TRBD1 matching over 10 bases. Trimming cost V 6 bases and J 5 bases; bases outside gene matches: 6. Per germline, CDR1 MNHEY and CDR2 SVGAGI. This CDR3 is built from 14 residues. CDR3 DNA sequence: TGTGCCAGCAGAAGGGGACAGGGGACATATGGCTACACCTTC. As protein: CASRRGQGTYGYTF.

V gene TRBV29-1 combines with J gene TRBJ1-2, with 8 nucleotides matching TRBD1. Trimming took 6 bases from V and 3 from J; bases not matched to a gene: 6. CDR1 is SQVTM, CDR2 ANQGSEA, per germline. This CDR3 has 13 amino acids. CDR3 amino acids: CSVLTGVYYGYTF. In DNA, the CDR3 is TGCAGCGTGCTGACAGGGGTGTACTATGGCTACACCTTC.

The chain combines TRBV5-1 with TRBJ2-4; D remains ambiguous. The CDR3 runs to 14 residues. The germline gives CDR1 SGHRS, CDR2 YFSETQ. The germline V and J ends were trimmed by 4 bases and 2 bases, with 10 bases remaining between them. The DNA for the CDR3 is TGCGCCAGCAGCCCCAGTTCCTCCAAAAACATTCAGTACTTC. Protein sequence: CASSPSSSKNIQYF.

The chain employs TRBV27 and TRBJ1-1, with D possibly matching TRBD1 (5 bases). In germline, CDR1 is MNHEY, CDR2 SMNVEV (reference sequence). This CDR3 contains 15 residues. V gave up 0 bases and J gave up 0 bases, with 8 bases separating them. DNA of the CDR3: TGTGCCAGCAGTTTATCTGGGGACTTGAACACTGAAGCTTTCTTT. It specifies CASSLSGDLNTEAFF.

In this sample, this clone turned up a few times. This rearrangement joins TRBV4-1 to TRBJ1-1; 9 positions match TRBD1. The V gene's germline CDR1 is MGHRA and CDR2 YSYEKL. Trimming took 0 bases from V and 12 from J; bases not matched to a gene: 8. The length of the CDR3 is 14 residues. Here the CDR3 reads CASSQDLGQGKTFF. The CDR3 nucleotides are TGCGCCAGCAGCCAAGATTTGGGACAGGGAAAAACTTTCTTT.

The sample holds one count of this clone. V gene TRBV11-2 combines with J gene TRBJ2-7; the match to TRBD2 covers 8 bases. The V gene's germline CDR1 is SGHAT and CDR2 FQNNGV. The V and J ends lost 5 bases and 2 bases, in that order; junction bases with no gene match: 8. The CDR3 is 15 amino acids. CDR3 loop: CASSALGRGAYEQYF. CDR3 coding DNA: TGTGCCAGCAGCGCCCTAGGGCGGGGGGCCTACGAGCAGTACTTC.

This clone has just a few counts. This chain links TRBV19 with TRBJ2-1; 7 bases are shared with TRBD1. J gave up 6 bases and V 6 bases, and 11 bases lay outside the gene matches. The germline gives CDR1 LNHDA, CDR2 SQIVND (reference sequence). The CDR3 length is 15 residues. The CDR3 here is CASRTGTASSNEQFF. The CDR3 nucleotides are TGTGCCAGTAGAACCGGGACAGCCTCGTCCAATGAGCAGTTCTTC.

This rearrangement joins TRBV10-2 to TRBJ1-4, with D possibly matching TRBD1 (5 bases). V was shortened by 5 bases and J by 10 bases, with 23 bases between the two germline ends. The germline CDR1 and CDR2 sequences are WSHSY and SAAADI. This CDR3 is built from 16 residues. CDR3 nucleotides: TGCGCCAGCAGTCTCATACAGGTCAGGACCGGTGGAAAACTGTTTTTT. Its translation: CASSLIQVRTGGKLFF.

This clone was detected a few times. The chain has TRBV6-6 and TRBJ2-1; 10 bases align to TRBD2. The CDR3 runs 15 residues. Germline V lookup: CDR1 MNHNY, CDR2 SVGAGI (reference sequence). V was clipped by 6 bases and J by 4 bases; unmatched bases: 6. In nucleotides, the CDR3 is TGTGCCAGCAGCGACAAGCGGGGGGGATACAATGAGCAGTTCTTC. Translating gives CASSDKRGGYNEQFF.

The chain employs TRBV4-2 and TRBJ2-2, with a weak D call TRBD1 (6 bases). This CDR3 is 16 amino acids long. The germline CDR1 and CDR2 sequences are LGHNA and YNFKEQ. Trimming shortened V by 1 base and J by 2 bases, and 11 bases separated the two germline ends. For the CDR3, the DNA is TGTGCCAGCAGCCAAGGGGCAGGGGCAAACACCGGGGAGCTGTTTTTT. Translation: CASSQGAGANTGELFF.